This T cell receptor (beta chain) was found in a study of blood T cell repertoires in COVID-19. Germline lookup yields CDR1 SGHTA and CDR2 FQGTGA. Trimming at V came to 5 bases and at J to 6 bases, leaving 8 bases not matched to a gene. This CDR3 has 14 residues. The authors' processing: The assay estimated nucleated cells by amplifying reference gene primers. Sequencing was performed with immunoSEQ multiplex PCR; in TCRdb, only in-frame clones are kept and a portion is missing. Clone size and V and J calls were adopted from that table, with D and trimming inferred from the DNA. The table lists about 210,000 clones, roughly four fifths of them singletons.

The specimen sequenced was peripheral blood. The V call is TRBV7-3, the J call TRBJ2-3; TRBD1 aligns across 7 bases. The receptor's source is a woman in her 40s with acute or convalescent COVID-19. CDR3 region: CASSLQGRGDTQYF. The CDR3 nucleotides are TGTGCCAGCAGCCTACAGGGGCGAGGGGATACGCAGTATTTT. Full variable domain (rest looked up from reference TRBV7-3 and TRBJ2-3): GAGVSQTPSNKVTEKGKYVELRCDPISGHTALYWYRQSLGQGPEFLIYFQGTGAADDSGLPNDRFFAVRPEGSVSTLKIQRTERGDSAVYLCASSLQGRGDTQYFGPGTRLTVL.